A single sample is the source of the 25 T cell receptor beta chains below, sequenced in a study of T cell responses to AZD1222 COVID-19 vaccine. Data came from immunoSEQ multiplex PCR; TCRdb stores just in-frame clones and leaves some out. The repertoire holds about 120,000 clones, with roughly 91% as singletons. Sequencing was performed on peripheral blood, taken on day 0 of MenACWY control vaccination. The receptors were gathered from an adult in good health.

The chain carries TRBV7-9 and TRBJ2-5, with 12 bases identical to TRBD1. Germline loops: CDR1 SEHNR, CDR2 FQNEAQ (reference sequence). V lost 5 bases and J lost 5; bases outside the gene matches: 9. This CDR3 contains 16 residues. This chain's CDR3 is CASSDPGTGGRETQYF. CDR3 nucleotides: TGTGCCAGCAGCGACCCCGGGACAGGGGGCCGGGAGACCCAGTACTTC.

V usage is TRBV5-1 and J usage is TRBJ2-3; TRBD2 matches 13 bases. The CDR3 runs 16 residues. J was trimmed by 3 bases and V by 4 bases; bases with no gene match: 5. Per the germline V gene, CDR1 is SGHRS and CDR2 is YFSETQ. The CDR3 here is CASSPRTSGGTDTQYF. The CDR3 DNA follows: TGCGCCAGCAGCCCCCGGACTAGCGGGGGAACAGATACGCAGTATTTT.

This clone has at least ten counts. The rearrangement uses TRBV5-4 and TRBJ2-7; D is unresolved. The CDR3 spans 14 residues. Trimming cost V 0 bases and J 5 bases, with 12 bases left between them. Germline values: CDR1 SGHNT, CDR2 YYREEE (reference sequence). The CDR3 here is CASSLAGRSNEQYV. CDR3 DNA sequence: TGTGCCAGCAGCTTGGCCGGCAGGAGTAACGAGCAGTACGTC.

The chain employs TRBV5-1 and TRBJ1-6, with D possibly TRBD1 on 6 matching bases. This CDR3 contains 15 residues. CDR1 is SGHRS and CDR2 is YFSETQ in the germline V gene. V was shortened by 4 bases and J by 6 bases, with 14 bases between the two germline ends. The CDR3 protein is CASSPNTDSNSPLHF. DNA of the CDR3: TGCGCCAGCAGCCCAAATACGGACAGTAATTCACCCCTCCACTTT.

The rearrangement joins TRBV2 to TRBJ1-2; a possible D gene is TRBD1 (6 bases). V lost 3 bases to trimming and J lost 5 bases, with 13 bases between them. Germline V gives CDR1 SNHLY, CDR2 FYNNEI. The CDR3 sequence is 14 residues long. The DNA for the CDR3 is TGTGCCAGCAGTGAGGGACAAATCCAGTATGGCTACACCTTC. Amino acid sequence: CASSEGQIQYGYTF. Supplemented by reference TRBV2 and TRBJ1-2, the full variable domain reads EPEVTQTPSHQVTQMGQEVILRCVPISNHLYFYWYRQILGQKVEFLVSFYNNEISEKSEIFDDQFSVERPDGSNFTLKIRSTKLEDSAMYFCASSEGQIQYGYTFGSGTRLTVV.

The chain recombines TRBV5-1 with TRBJ1-1; no firm D call. This CDR3 region has 15 residues. V was shortened by 1 base and J by 4 bases, with 14 bases between the two germline ends. Germline-derived CDR1 and CDR2 are SGHRS and YFSETQ. The CDR3 region is CASSLRPLLSTEAFF. The CDR3 DNA reads TGCGCCAGCAGCTTGCGACCTCTACTATCCACTGAAGCTTTCTTT.

V and J are TRBV3-1 (or the pseudogene TRBV3-2) and TRBJ2-3, with 8 positions matching TRBD2. Trimming cost V 4 bases and J 2 bases; bases outside gene matches: 8. Looked up from germline, CDR1 is LGHDT and CDR2 is YNNKEL (reference sequence). This CDR3 comprises 16 residues. CDR3 protein: CASSPGGGPYTDTQYF. CDR3 in DNA: TGTGCCAGCAGCCCCGGGGGGGGTCCCTACACAGATACGCAGTATTTT.

V gene TRBV6-5 combines with J gene TRBJ2-7; 9 bases match TRBD1. The ends lost 5 bases at V and 7 bases at J; junction bases unmatched: 9. The CDR3 runs 14 residues. CDR1 MNHEY and CDR2 SVGAGI come from the germline V gene. CDR3 in amino acids: CASSLDRGRGEQYF. CDR3 bases: TGTGCCAGCAGTCTGGACAGGGGCAGGGGGGAGCAGTACTTC.

V is TRBV4-2 and J is TRBJ2-7; TRBD2 aligns across 14 bases. CDR1 and CDR2 from the germline V gene are LGHNA and YNFKEQ. Trimming took 6 bases from V and 4 from J; bases not matched to a gene: 14. This CDR3 region has 18 residues. CDR3 nucleotides: TGTGCCAGCAGTCGACAATCCGGGACTAGCGGGAGTGGTTACGAGCAGTACTTC. This gives the protein CASSRQSGTSGSGYEQYF.

CDR3 protein: CASSRGSSYNEQFF. CDR3 DNA sequence: TGTGCCAGCTCTAGGGGGAGCTCCTACAATGAGCAGTTCTTC. The rearrangement joins TRBV6-5 to TRBJ2-1; TRBD1 is a possible D gene (6 bases). Germline values: CDR1 MNHEY, CDR2 SVGAGI. The CDR3 is made up of 14 amino acids. Trimming shortened V by 8 bases and J by 0 bases, and 11 bases separated the two germline ends.

The chain couples TRBV21-1 to TRBJ2-2; the table names TRBD1, a call not compared with the DNA. TRBV21-1 is described as a pseudogene. The CDR3 extends over 10 amino acids. CDR3 nucleotides: TGTGCCAGCAGCAACATTGAGCTGTTTTTT. This gives the protein CASSNIELFF.

The genes are TRBV5-6 and TRBJ1-6; D uncertain. This CDR3 is 15 amino acids long. V shed 3 bases and J shed 7 bases, with 14 bases lying between them. Germline values: CDR1 SGHDT, CDR2 YYEEEE. The chain's CDR3 is CASSSPDFGNSPLHF. The CDR3 nucleotides are TGTGCCAGCAGCTCCCCTGACTTCGGGAATTCACCCCTCCACTTT.

The rearrangement links TRBV11-2 to TRBJ1-2; D gene ambiguous. Germline CDR1 SGHAT, CDR2 FQNNGV. Between the trimmed V and J ends, which lost 0 bases and 10 bases, there was a span of 9 bases. The CDR3 is 12 amino acids. This CDR3 is CASSLEEGSYTF. CDR3 sequence (DNA): TGTGCCAGCAGCTTAGAGGAGGGTTCCTACACCTTC.

J is TRBJ2-3 and V is TRBV2; no firm D call. Germline values: CDR1 SNHLY, CDR2 FYNNEI. The ends were cut back, 8 bases at V and 0 bases at J, with 15 bases in the middle. This CDR3 contains 15 residues. CDR3 DNA: TGTGCCAGCCGAGGAGAACCTACTAGCACAGATACGCAGTATTTT. Residues: CASRGEPTSTDTQYF.

This clone was picked up a small number of times. The chain couples TRBV28 to TRBJ1-5; D might be TRBD1 (5 bases). Deletions cut 3 bases from V and 6 bases from J, with 15 bases between. Germline loops: CDR1 MDHEN, CDR2 SYDVKM. This CDR3 contains 15 residues. The CDR3 DNA reads as TGTGCCAGCAGTTTTTCCGACAGATATATTCAGCCCCAGCATTTT. Encoded protein: CASSFSDRYIQPQHF.

The chain has TRBV19 and TRBJ2-1; D is possibly TRBD1 (6 bases). CDR1 is LNHDA and CDR2 is SQIVND in the germline V gene (reference sequence). This CDR3 has 15 residues. V was shortened by 5 bases and J by 0 bases, with 11 bases between the two germline ends. The CDR3 DNA is TGTGCCAGTAGTCCTGACAGGAGCTCCTACAATGAGCAGTTCTTC. It yields the protein CASSPDRSSYNEQFF.

The J gene is TRBJ2-7, the V gene TRBV3-1 (or the pseudogene TRBV3-2); the D gene is possibly TRBD1 (5 bases). V lost 2 bases, J lost 0 bases, and 14 bases lay in between. There are 16 residues in the CDR3. Per the germline V gene, CDR1 is LGHDT and CDR2 is YNNKEL (reference sequence). The CDR3 sequence: CASSQTGHPSSYEQYF. CDR3 bases: TGTGCCAGCAGCCAAACCGGACACCCAAGCTCCTACGAGCAGTACTTC.

This clone showed up just a few times. The V call is TRBV11-3, the J call TRBJ1-5; a possible D gene is TRBD1 (5 bases). Looked up from germline, CDR1 is SGHNT and CDR2 is YENEEA. This CDR3 comprises 15 residues. V was trimmed by 1 base and J by 0 bases, leaving 7 bases between them. The CDR3 loop is CASSLGGGSNQPQHF. The CDR3 region has the DNA TGTGCCAGCAGCTTAGGGGGGGGTAGCAATCAGCCCCAGCATTTT. Drawing the rest from reference TRBV11-3 and TRBJ1-5, the complete variable domain is EAGVVQSPRYKIIEKKQPVAFWCNPISGHNTLYWYLQNLGQGPELLIRYENEEAVDDSQLPKDRFSAERLKGVDSTLKIQPAELGDSAVYLCASSLGGGSNQPQHFGDGTRLSIL.

The chain is built from TRBV28 and TRBJ2-2, with a tentative D call TRBD1 (6 bases). The ends were cut back, 3 bases at V and 5 bases at J, with 13 bases in the middle. Germline V gene sequence: CDR1 MDHEN, CDR2 SYDVKM. The CDR3 consists of 15 residues. This CDR3 reads CASSLAGVGTGELFF. The CDR3 nucleotides are TGTGCCAGCAGTTTGGCAGGGGTGGGAACCGGGGAGCTGTTTTTT.

The CDR3 spells CAWSVEKWRDGGSYTF. The CDR3 bases are TGTGCCTGGAGTGTAGAGAAATGGAGGGACGGCGGAAGCTACACCTTC. This chain uses TRBV30 with TRBJ1-2, with D possibly matching TRBD1 (5 bases). CDR1 GTSNPN and CDR2 SVGIG come from the germline V gene (reference sequence). Trimming took off 0 bases at V and 9 bases at J, with 23 bases between the two ends. The CDR3 consists of 16 residues.

V and J are TRBV27 and TRBJ2-3; D unresolved. The CDR3 spans 14 residues. V shed 2 bases and J shed 2 bases, with 8 bases lying between them. CDR1 is MNHEY, CDR2 SMNVEV, per germline (reference sequence). The CDR3, as DNA: TGTGCCAGCAGTTTACATCCGCACACAGATACGCAGTATTTT. Protein product: CASSLHPHTDTQYF.

The chain is built from TRBV28 and TRBJ1-1; TRBD1 aligns across 9 bases. Looked up from germline, CDR1 is MDHEN and CDR2 is SYDVKM. The CDR3 covers 15 residues. Trimming at V came to 1 base and at J to 1 base, leaving 1 base not matched to a gene. The CDR3: CASSLLGQGNTEAFF. CDR3 DNA sequence: TGTGCCAGCAGTTTATTGGGACAGGGGAACACTGAAGCTTTCTTT.

The chain couples TRBV19 to TRBJ1-2; D is uncertain. V was shortened by 5 bases and J by 5 bases, with 12 bases between the two germline ends. The CDR3 consists of 13 residues. Germline assignment: CDR1 LNHDA and CDR2 SQIVND (reference sequence). The CDR3 reads CASSLAKNYGYTF. The CDR3 nucleotides read TGTGCCAGTAGTCTCGCAAAGAATTATGGCTACACCTTC.

The rearrangement links TRBV5-1 to TRBJ2-7, with D hard to call. The CDR3 has 13 amino acids. The ends were cut back, 2 bases at V and 1 base at J, with 7 bases in the middle. Looked up from germline, CDR1 is SGHRS and CDR2 is YFSETQ. The CDR3 DNA follows: TGCGCCAGCAGCTTAACGGTATCCTACGAGCAGTACTTC. It yields the protein CASSLTVSYEQYF.

V and J are TRBV6-6 and TRBJ1-2, with D tentatively TRBD1 (5 bases). CDR3 length: 15 residues. Per the germline V gene, CDR1 is MNHNY and CDR2 is SVGAGI (reference sequence). The V gene lost 6 bases and the J gene lost 8 bases, with 22 bases spanning the gap. The CDR3 here is CASRESGTALRGYTF. CDR3 in DNA: TGTGCCAGCAGGGAATCCGGGACGGCCCTTCGAGGCTACACCTTC.